This section outlines one TCR beta chain sequence together with its context. Its cognate antigen has yet to be identified. Nothing much larger sits one base from this clone, and base qualities are not available. TCRbeta rearrangements were sequenced from genomic DNA using the immunoSEQ assay at survey resolution. Turning to the authors' computational methods: Clonotypes making up more than 5% of the repertoire were considered putative leukemic clones, giving more than 55 such clones in 25 to 35 patients. In the TCR sequencing data, the lowest productive clonotype frequency that could be detected was 2.59 x 10-5. Analyses included only productive TCRbeta rearrangements, meaning complete and in-frame sequences. Sample clonality was computed as Simpson clonality in the immunoSEQ Analyzer version 3.0. Based on frequency, clones were grouped as very rare, small, medium, large (1-20%) or hyperexpanded (>20%). Generation probabilities were estimated with OLGA 1.2.3, V-gene circos plots were made with VDJtools, specificities were looked up in VDJdb, and CDR3 motifs were identified with GLIPH. Held by TCRdb, this immuneACCESS table contains in-frame sequences only and omits some clones. Under half of the omission traces to an unresolved V gene where checked; the cause of the rest is unknown. The V and J calls and clone size come from that table; D and trimming were worked out from the DNA. For this sample there are about 9,600 clones; about 79% appear just once. The ten biggest clones cover about 70% of the sample.

This entry is derived from a study of STAT5B mutations in CD4+ large granular lymphocyte leukemia (dated by TCRdb to the early 2020s). At the level of the whole study: When cryopreserved patient cells were available, CD8+ cells were removed first, and anti-CD4 microbeads were then used for selection. The study compared the TCRbeta repertoires of patients with CD4+ T-cell large granular lymphocyte leukemia against those of healthy blood donors. The purity of purified fractions was confirmed by flow cytometry on FACSCanto II or FACSVerse to exceed 95% among lymphocytes. Broader findings and caveats from the paper: Enrichment of TRBV06-family usage was observed among the top patient clones (8/27) relative to healthy controls (2/35). Patient cell sources were heterogeneous, and only five to seven CD4-sorted patient samples entered the clonality comparison with healthy controls. The data were not HLA-matched, and the relatively small sample size could explain the higher clonality seen in CD4+ compared with CD8+ T-LGLL. Each patient's main leukemic clonotypes were private, but 25% of these clonotypes showed up at low frequency in the non-leukemic repertoires of other patients. Greater clonality appeared to be present in CD4-sorted patient repertoires than in healthy CD4+ repertoires, and the difference was retained after the putative leukemic clones were removed.

The CD4+ T-LGLL patients were recruited through hematology units in Padova (Italy), Helsinki (Finland) and Shinshu (Japan). Depending on sample availability, patient samples were obtained as bead-purified CD4+, CD4+CD8+, CD57+ or CD56+ fractions, or as unselected PBMC. Patient TCRbeta data were integrated with somatic STAT5B mutation profiles obtained by deep amplicon sequencing of the same DNA. All TCR-sequenced material derived from peripheral blood: patient blood samples and healthy donor buffy coats. Ficoll-Hypaque gradient centrifugation was used to isolate peripheral blood mononuclear cells. Genomic DNA was extracted with the Gentra Puregene Cell and Tissue kit and quantified on a Qubit 2.0 fluorometer. V loses 6 bases of germline sequence and J loses 6 bases, and the interval between the two ends is 12 bases. Measured from the cysteine to the phenylalanine, the CDR3 is 13 residues long. Only CDR3 DNA remains: 39 bases, in frame from the first base. Via the germline V gene (reference sequence), CDR1 is MNHNY and CDR2 SVGAGI.

The receptor was derived from a man aged 55 to 70 with CD4+ T-cell large granular lymphocyte leukemia. The sequence joins TRBV6-6 to TRBJ1-5; TRBD1 is possibly the D segment (5 matching bases). The sequenced sample was PBMCs. The sequenced DNA is TGTGCCAGCAGCGGACAAGGGCCTCAGCCCCAGCATTTT. This codes for CASSGQGPQPQHF.